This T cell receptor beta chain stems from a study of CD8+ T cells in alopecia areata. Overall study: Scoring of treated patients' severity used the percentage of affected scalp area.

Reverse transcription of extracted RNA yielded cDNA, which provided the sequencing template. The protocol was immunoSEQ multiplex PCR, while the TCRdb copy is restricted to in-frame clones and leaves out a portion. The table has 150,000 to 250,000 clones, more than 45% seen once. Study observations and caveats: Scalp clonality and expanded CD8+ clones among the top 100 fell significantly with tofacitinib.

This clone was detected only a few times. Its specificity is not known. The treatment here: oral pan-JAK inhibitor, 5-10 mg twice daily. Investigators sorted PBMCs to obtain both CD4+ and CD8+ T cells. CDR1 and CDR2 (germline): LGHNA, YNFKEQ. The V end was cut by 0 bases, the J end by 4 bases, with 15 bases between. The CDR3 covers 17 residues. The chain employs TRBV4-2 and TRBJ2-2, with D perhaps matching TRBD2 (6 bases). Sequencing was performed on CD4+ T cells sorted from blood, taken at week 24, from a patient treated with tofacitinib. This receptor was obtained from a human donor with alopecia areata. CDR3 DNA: TGTGCCAGCAGCCAAGAGCCCGGAGGGCTAGGCACCGGGGAGCTGTTTTTT. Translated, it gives CASSQEPGGLGTGELFF.